The 31 T cell receptor beta chains reported below all come from one sample, sequenced in a study of blood T cell repertoires in COVID-19. Sequencing used immunoSEQ multiplex PCR; TCRdb keeps in-frame clones, though not all of them. The data hold about 120,000 clones, with 85% to 90% observed a single time. Sequenced: peripheral blood. The receptor set was obtained from a woman in her fifties or sixties with COVID-19, enrolled during active disease.

The chain uses TRBV16 and TRBJ1-5; D perhaps matches TRBD1 (5 bases). The length of the CDR3 is 17 residues. The germline V and J ends were trimmed by 4 bases and 2 bases, with 18 bases remaining between them. Germline V gene sequence: CDR1 KGHSY, CDR2 FQNENV. The chain's CDR3 is CASSPKPGPGGNQPQHF. In nucleotides, the CDR3 is TGTGCCAGCAGCCCAAAGCCAGGGCCGGGGGGCAATCAGCCCCAGCATTTT.

This chain links TRBV7-8 with TRBJ2-1, with 13 nucleotides matching TRBD2. CDR1 and CDR2 (germline): SGHVS, FQNEAQ. V lost 5 bases to trimming and J lost 5 bases; unmatched junction nucleotides: 9. This CDR3 comprises 17 residues. CDR3 region: CASSASTSGGHHNEQFF. The CDR3 DNA is TGTGCCAGCAGCGCATCGACTAGCGGGGGGCACCACAATGAGCAGTTCTTC.

The chain is built from TRBV10-3 and TRBJ1-2, with D possibly matching TRBD1 (6 bases). CDR3 length: 14 amino acids. The germline V and J ends were trimmed by 11 bases and 4 bases, with 20 bases remaining between them. Germline assignment: CDR1 ENHRY and CDR2 SYGVKD. CDR3 in DNA: TGTGCCGCCAGGAGTGGACAGAACACCTATGGCTACACCTTC. Translating gives CAARSGQNTYGYTF.

The table lists this clone with a few counts. The genes are TRBV2 and TRBJ1-2, with unresolved D. V gave up 7 bases and J gave up 4 bases, with 10 bases separating them. CDR1 is SNHLY, CDR2 FYNNEI, per germline. This CDR3 is built from 12 residues. This chain's CDR3 is CASTASPYGYTF. As DNA, the CDR3 is TGTGCCAGCACTGCCAGTCCCTATGGCTACACCTTC.

The genes are TRBV5-1 and TRBJ1-2; TRBD1 matches at 8 bases. Trimming at V came to 3 bases and at J to 0 bases, leaving 1 base not matched to a gene. The CDR3 covers 14 residues. CDR1 and CDR2 (germline): SGHRS, YFSETQ. The CDR3 protein is CASSWGQANYGYTF. The CDR3 DNA reads TGCGCCAGCAGCTGGGGACAGGCTAACTATGGCTACACCTTC.

The rearrangement links TRBV4-3 to TRBJ2-6; TRBD1 matches at 7 bases. The trim removed 1 base at V and 2 bases at J, leaving 2 bases unmatched. Germline lookup yields CDR1 LGHNA and CDR2 YSLEER. The CDR3 runs to 16 residues. CDR3 amino acids: CASSQGTGAGANVLTF. CDR3 sequence (DNA): TGCGCCAGCAGCCAAGGCACAGGGGCTGGGGCCAACGTCCTGACTTTC.

V is TRBV2 and J is TRBJ1-5; possible D gene TRBD1, 6 bases. CDR3 length: 15 residues. V gave up 3 bases and J gave up 2 bases, with 11 bases separating them. Per the germline V gene, CDR1 is SNHLY and CDR2 is FYNNEI. CDR3 loop: CASSDYRVGNQPQHF. CDR3 sequence (DNA): TGTGCCAGCAGTGACTACAGGGTCGGCAATCAGCCCCAGCATTTT.

The V call is TRBV18, the J call TRBJ2-3; D might be TRBD1 (5 bases). The germline V and J ends were trimmed by 4 bases and 1 base, with 9 bases remaining between them. The CDR3 totals 14 residues. Per germline, CDR1 KGHSH and CDR2 LQKENI. In DNA, the CDR3 is TGTGCCAGCTCACGTGCACAGGGCACAGATACGCAGTATTTT. The encoded protein is CASSRAQGTDTQYF.

This chain links TRBV9 with TRBJ2-1; D not resolved. Germline lookup yields CDR1 SGDLS and CDR2 YYNGEE. Trimming shortened V by 2 bases and J by 0 bases, and 15 bases separated the two germline ends. CDR3 length: 17 residues. CDR3 protein: CASSVEAGSSSYNEQFF. The CDR3 DNA sequence: TGTGCCAGCAGCGTCGAGGCCGGATCAAGCTCCTACAATGAGCAGTTCTTC.

The chain joins TRBV3-1 (or the pseudogene TRBV3-2) to TRBJ2-5; 7 nucleotides match TRBD1. Unmatched junction bases numbered 6, after V lost 1 base and J lost 4 bases. The CDR3 is made up of 15 amino acids. Germline V gene data show CDR1 as LGHDT and CDR2 as YNNKEL (reference sequence). CDR3 sequence: CASSQGRQGLETQYF. Written as DNA, the CDR3 is TGTGCCAGCAGCCAAGGTCGACAGGGTTTAGAGACCCAGTACTTC.

This clone was picked up one time. The gene calls are TRBV19 and TRBJ1-4; 9 positions match TRBD1. The length of the CDR3 is 14 residues. Losses at the gene ends were 5 bases for V and 7 bases for J; bases not matched to a gene: 5. Germline V lookup: CDR1 LNHDA, CDR2 SQIVND (reference sequence). CDR3 loop: CASSSGTGREKLFF. CDR3 nucleotide sequence: TGTGCCAGTAGTTCCGGGACAGGGCGTGAAAAACTGTTTTTT.

The genes are TRBV7-2 and TRBJ1-1; no clear D gene. Germline lookup yields CDR1 SGHTA and CDR2 FQGNSA. The V end was cut by 5 bases, the J end by 3 bases, with 10 bases between. CDR3 length: 13 residues. The CDR3, as DNA: TGTGCCAGCAGCCAAGCTGGTTACACTGAAGCTTTCTTT. This translates into CASSQAGYTEAFF.

The chain uses TRBV19 and TRBJ2-7, with D perhaps matching TRBD1 (5 bases). The V end lost 6 bases, the J end lost 4 bases, and 13 bases lay between the germline ends. The CDR3 spans 13 residues. Germline V gene lookup returns CDR1 LNHDA and CDR2 SQIVND (reference sequence). The CDR3 DNA is TGTGCCAGTAGGGGGCAAGCCCCATACGAGCAGTACTTC. Protein sequence: CASRGQAPYEQYF.

The chain has TRBV9 and TRBJ1-2, with TRBD1 matching over 7 bases. The ends lost 2 bases at V and 2 bases at J; junction bases unmatched: 3. This CDR3 has 14 amino acids. CDR1 is SGDLS, CDR2 YYNGEE, per germline. For the CDR3, the DNA is TGTGCCAGCAGCGTCCGGGACAGAAACTATGGCTACACCTTC. Translated, it gives CASSVRDRNYGYTF.

A single count supports this clone. This rearrangement joins TRBV19 to TRBJ2-3; a weak D match, TRBD1 (6 bases). Germline lookup yields CDR1 LNHDA and CDR2 SQIVND (reference sequence). Trimming took off 5 bases at V and 5 bases at J, with 14 bases between the two ends. This CDR3 has 14 residues. The CDR3 spells CASSGTTGIDTQYF. CDR3 in DNA: TGTGCCAGTAGTGGGACGACAGGAATAGATACGCAGTATTTT.

The chain links TRBV6-5 to TRBJ2-1; a weak D match, TRBD1 (5 bases). V was cut by 4 bases and J by 5 bases, with 9 bases left in between. Looked up from germline, CDR1 is MNHEY and CDR2 is SVGAGI. CDR3 length: 13 residues. The CDR3 bases are TGTGCCAGCAGTTCGACAGCTAACAATGAGCAGTTCTTC. This codes for CASSSTANNEQFF.

The chain is built from TRBV4-2 and TRBJ1-5, with 11 bases that match TRBD1. V trimming: 4 bases; J trimming: 4 bases; junction bases outside the gene matches: 3. CDR1 and CDR2 (germline): LGHNA, YNFKEQ. CDR3 length equals 15 residues. In DNA, the CDR3 is TGTGCCAGCAGCCCCCGGGACAGGGGGAATCAGCCCCAGCATTTT. Its translation is CASSPRDRGNQPQHF.

V and J are TRBV5-1 and TRBJ1-3, with D tentatively TRBD1 (5 bases). The ends were cut back, 3 bases at V and 0 bases at J, with 10 bases in the middle. The CDR3 totals 15 residues. Germline V CDR1 and CDR2: SGHRS, YFSETQ. CDR3 sequence reads: CASSYDSPSGNTIYF. CDR3 DNA: TGCGCCAGCAGCTACGACAGCCCCTCTGGAAACACCATATATTTT.

Written as DNA, the CDR3 is TGTGCCAGTACCCCCGGGGGAGGCAGGGAGACCCAGTACTTC. It specifies CASTPGGGRETQYF. The rearrangement links TRBV19 to TRBJ2-5; perhaps TRBD2 as D (6 bases). Germline V gene sequence: CDR1 LNHDA, CDR2 SQIVND (reference sequence). CDR3 length equals 14 residues. The V end lost 7 bases, the J end lost 5 bases, and 17 bases lay between the germline ends.

The CDR3 nucleotides are TGTGCCAGCAGCCACGAAGTCGCAGGGGGCCCAGATACGCAGTATTTT. Protein sequence: CASSHEVAGGPDTQYF. The chain recombines TRBV14 with TRBJ2-3; 8 bases line up with TRBD1. The V segment lost 3 bases and the J segment 4 bases; nucleotides outside the gene matches: 9. This CDR3 region has 16 residues. Germline lookup yields CDR1 SGHDN and CDR2 FVKESK.

The CDR3 is CASRRGTGELFF. CDR3 nucleotide sequence: TGTGCCAGCAGACGGGGCACCGGGGAGCTGTTTTTT. The chain links TRBV19 to TRBJ2-2; perhaps TRBD2 as D (5 bases). Germline V gives CDR1 LNHDA, CDR2 SQIVND (reference sequence). With 9 bases removed from V and 4 bases from J, the gap between germline ends came to 9 bases. CDR3 length: 12 residues.

V gene TRBV19 combines with J gene TRBJ2-7; D possibly corresponds to TRBD1 (5 bases). The germline V gene encodes CDR1 LNHDA and CDR2 SQIVND (reference sequence). Trimming cost V 3 bases and J 7 bases, with 19 bases left between them. The CDR3 consists of 15 residues. The DNA for the CDR3 is TGTGCCAGTAGTATCAGTGGACCCGGTACAGGAGAGCAGTACTTC. It translates to CASSISGPGTGEQYF.

The chain carries TRBV7-8 and TRBJ1-4; D may be TRBD1 (6 bases). Looked up from germline, CDR1 is SGHVS and CDR2 is FQNEAQ. This CDR3 comprises 15 residues. V lost 7 bases, J lost 4 bases, and 16 bases lay in between. The CDR3 region is CASNKGGRVNEKLFF. For the CDR3, the DNA is TGTGCCAGCAACAAGGGGGGGAGAGTTAATGAAAAACTGTTTTTT.

This clone was counted between two and nine times. The J gene is TRBJ2-5, the V gene TRBV6-5; D gene uncertain. The CDR3 is made up of 12 amino acids. The V gene lost 0 bases and the J gene lost 5 bases, with 4 bases spanning the gap. Germline V gives CDR1 MNHEY, CDR2 SVGAGI. In DNA, the CDR3 is TGTGCCAGCAGTTACTCCCCGGAGACCCAGTACTTC. This codes for CASSYSPETQYF.

The V and J genes are TRBV13 and TRBJ2-1; TRBD2 matches 11 bases. From germline, CDR1 is PRHDT and CDR2 FYEKMQ (reference sequence). With V trimmed by 5 bases and J by 5 bases, 8 bases remained unmatched. The CDR3 spans 16 residues. CDR3 loop: CASSLLSTSGDNEQFF. In nucleotides, the CDR3 is TGTGCCAGCAGCCTCCTTTCGACTAGCGGGGACAATGAGCAGTTCTTC.

The rearrangement joins TRBV5-5 to TRBJ1-4; D is unclear. Trimming shortened V by 3 bases and J by 5 bases, and 11 bases separated the two germline ends. Germline CDR1 and CDR2: SGHKS and YYEKEE (reference sequence). The CDR3 totals 14 residues. The CDR3 loop is CASSSPGKNEKLFF. The CDR3 DNA reads TGTGCCAGCAGCTCCCCGGGAAAGAATGAAAAACTGTTTTTT.

A single count supports this clone. This rearrangement joins TRBV19 to TRBJ2-2, with a weak D call TRBD1 (6 bases). There are 15 residues in the CDR3. Germline V gene data show CDR1 as LNHDA and CDR2 as SQIVND (reference sequence). The V and J ends lost 3 bases and 8 bases respectively, with 16 bases between them. CDR3 residues: CASSILGTRSGELFF. The CDR3 coding sequence is TGTGCCAGTAGTATTCTCGGGACACGAAGTGGGGAGCTGTTTTTT.

The chain recombines TRBV18 with TRBJ2-7; weak D call: TRBD1 (5 bases). The CDR3 is 14 residues long. Deletions cut 3 bases from V and 5 bases from J, with 14 bases between. CDR1 KGHSH and CDR2 LQKENI come from the germline V gene. The CDR3: CASSPGQGWDEQYF. CDR3 coding DNA: TGTGCCAGCTCACCCGGGCAGGGTTGGGACGAGCAGTACTTC.

CDR3 coding DNA: TGTGCCAGCAGCGCGCAGGGGGGCACAGATACGCAGTATTTT. Translating gives CASSAQGGTDTQYF. The chain combines TRBV7-3 with TRBJ2-3; 7 bases are a match to TRBD1. Germline lookup yields CDR1 SGHTA and CDR2 FQGTGA. The CDR3 is 14 residues long. The ends lost 5 bases at V and 1 base at J; junction bases unmatched: 3.

V and J are TRBV18 and TRBJ2-3, with D uncertain. This CDR3 comprises 16 residues. The V gene lost 0 bases and the J gene lost 0 bases, with 10 bases spanning the gap. Looked up from germline, CDR1 is KGHSH and CDR2 is LQKENI. The CDR3 spells CASSPPYGSSTDTQYF. The CDR3 nucleotides read TGTGCCAGCTCACCACCTTACGGGTCTAGCACAGATACGCAGTATTTT.

The V and J genes are TRBV4-2 and TRBJ1-2; D is unclear. Trimming cost V 0 bases and J 3 bases, with 8 bases left between them. The germline CDR1 and CDR2 sequences are LGHNA and YNFKEQ. This CDR3 comprises 14 residues. As DNA, the CDR3 is TGTGCCAGCAGCCAAGAGCCCGGTGACTATGGCTACACCTTC. It translates to CASSQEPGDYGYTF.